This T cell receptor beta chain originates from a study of radiotherapy plus CTLA-4 blockade in lung cancer. Across the whole study: Around 19% of patients responded objectively, and roughly 34% achieved disease control.

Trimming removed 3 bases from V and 5 bases from J; junction bases left unmatched: 4. The CDR3 consists of 15 residues. Germline lookup yields CDR1 SGHRS and CDR2 YFSETQ. The assay was immunoSEQ multiplex PCR, and TCRdb's table has in-frame clones only and misses some. This sample has more than 90,000 clones, with approximately 80% found just once. Study-wide points: Blood TCR clones of tumor origin expanded after radiotherapy plus ipilimumab. Early blood T cell clone dynamics, with interferon-beta, were reported to best predict response.

Focal radiation and CTLA-4 blockade (ipilimumab) were tested in chemo-refractory metastatic non-small-cell lung cancer patients. As to this clone: As yet, its antigen is unknown.

The chain combines TRBV5-1 with TRBJ2-2; 10 nucleotides align to TRBD2. The sequence was obtained from a human donor with non-small cell lung cancer that progressed on radiotherapy plus ipilimumab. Some clones in this sample may be carry-over from other donors' samples. The sample was peripheral blood, taken from a patient treated with radiotherapy plus ipilimumab. Written as DNA, the CDR3 is TGCGCCAGCAGCTCGACGACTAGCGGGACCGGGGAGCTGTTTTTT. It codes for CASSSTTSGTGELFF.